Listed here is a single T cell receptor beta chain. Antigen specificity is unknown. This entry comes from a study of blood T cells in healthy people across ages. Points from the study as a whole: The recorded TCR beta diversity per million T cells decreased in a roughly linear manner with age. Since the PBMCs were unsorted, naive and antigen-experienced cells could not be conclusively compared.

CDR3 size: 12 residues. Germline values: CDR1 DFQATT, CDR2 SNEGSKA (reference sequence). Primers used in a second PCR of about 7 to 12 cycles were a sample-barcoded 5' primer and a J-beta primer mix. TCRdb fed the 5' RACE reads into MiXCR, producing one record per CDR3 protein. The sample carries hundreds of thousands of distinct CDR3 sequences, roughly 50% recorded once. The people who gave samples were healthy Caucasians from Russia, aged roughly 6 to 100. The receptor was derived from a young man in good health. The chain links TRBV20-1 to TRBJ2-7, with 9 bases aligning to TRBD1. The J call may be in error: the DNA end matches TRBJ2-5 better. The sequencing input was blood. This CDR3 is CSARQGVGTQYF. CDR3 nucleotides: TGCAGTGCGCGACAGGGGGTTGGGACCCAGTACTTC.